This entry lists 24 T cell receptor beta chains sequenced from one sample in a study of shared clonotypes between healthy human individuals. The protocol was immunoSEQ multiplex PCR, while the TCRdb copy is restricted to in-frame clones and leaves out a portion. Of about 710,000 clones in the sample, 60% to 75% were seen once. Source material: memory CD4+ T cells sorted from blood. Subset here: CD45RA-negative fraction. These receptors originate from a woman in her 30s in good health.

The chain couples TRBV29-1 to TRBJ1-3; D is perhaps TRBD1 (6 bases). CDR3 length equals 16 residues. The V end lost 7 bases, the J end lost 0 bases, and 19 bases lay between the germline ends. The V gene's germline CDR1 is SQVTM and CDR2 ANQGSEA. The CDR3 nucleotides read TGCAGCGCCGGCATCGGGGGGGCATCCTCTGGAAACACCATATATTTT. This encodes CSAGIGGASSGNTIYF.

This rearrangement joins TRBV2 to TRBJ2-4; possibly TRBD1 or TRBD2 for D (5 bases each). V lost 6 bases and J 9 bases, leaving 12 bases between the germline ends. The CDR3 spans 12 residues. Per germline, CDR1 SNHLY and CDR2 FYNNEI. CDR3 region: CASRQGRGIQYF. CDR3 bases: TGTGCCAGCAGGCAGGGCCGGGGCATTCAGTACTTC.

This clone appeared a single time. The rearrangement joins TRBV2 to TRBJ2-3, with TRBD1 as a possible D gene (6 bases). The germline V and J ends were trimmed by 10 bases and 3 bases, with 14 bases remaining between them. This CDR3 is built from 13 residues. Per the germline V gene, CDR1 is SNHLY and CDR2 is FYNNEI. The CDR3 protein is CAILGAGTDTQYF. CDR3 in DNA: TGTGCCATCCTGGGGGCAGGGACAGATACGCAGTATTTT.

This chain connects TRBV5-6 to TRBJ1-1; 7 nucleotides line up with TRBD1. Trimming at V came to 4 bases and at J to 4 bases, leaving 10 bases not matched to a gene. The CDR3 extends over 15 amino acids. CDR1 is SGHDT and CDR2 is YYEEEE in the germline V gene. CDR3 bases: TGTGCCAGCAGCCTGTGGGACAGAAGAGTCACTGAAGCTTTCTTT. Its protein product is CASSLWDRRVTEAFF.

In this sample, this clone turned up once. The rearrangement uses TRBV7-8 and TRBJ2-5, with D perhaps being TRBD1 or TRBD2 (6 bases each). CDR1 SGHVS and CDR2 FQNEAQ come from the germline V gene. V lost 5 bases to trimming and J lost 2 bases, with 15 bases between them. The CDR3 covers 15 residues. CDR3 bases: TGTGCCAGCAGCGCGGGGACACCTATACAAGAGACCCAGTACTTC. Protein: CASSAGTPIQETQYF.

This chain joins TRBV7-2 and TRBJ2-1; 10 bases match TRBD2. After removal of 5 bases from V and 0 bases from J, the junction contained 4 bases not matched to a gene. CDR3 length: 16 residues. Germline V gene sequence: CDR1 SGHTA, CDR2 FQGNSA. This CDR3 is CASSKRLAGSYNEQFF. The CDR3 DNA follows: TGTGCCAGCAGCAAACGACTAGCGGGCTCCTACAATGAGCAGTTCTTC.

This clone was observed at least ten times. Other nucleotide sequences from this sample produce the same CDR3. The J gene is TRBJ2-2, the V gene TRBV11-2; D is perhaps TRBD2 (6 bases). CDR3 length: 14 residues. Germline values: CDR1 SGHAT, CDR2 FQNNGV. V shed 5 bases and J shed 5 bases, with 12 bases lying between them. The CDR3 coding sequence is TGTGCCAGCAGCCTCCAGGGAGGAACCGGGGAGCTGTTTTTT. It encodes CASSLQGGTGELFF.

Of note for this clone: It is likely a read error: a sequence one base away is far more abundant. The chain employs TRBV6-1 and TRBJ2-7; no firm D call. The CDR3 is made up of 10 amino acids. Deletions cut 8 bases from V and 3 bases from J, with 5 bases between. CDR1 is MNHNS, CDR2 SASEGT, per germline. CDR3 amino acids: CASGHYEQYF. CDR3 DNA sequence: TGTGCCAGCGGTCACTACGAGCAGTACTTC.

This clone was counted many times. J is TRBJ2-2 and V is TRBV7-3; D remains unclear. V was cut by 5 bases and J by 5 bases, with 6 bases left in between. The CDR3 covers 12 residues. Germline V lookup: CDR1 SGHTA, CDR2 FQGTGA. CDR3 protein: CASSKGTGELFF. Written as DNA, the CDR3 is TGTGCCAGCAGCAAAGGGACCGGGGAGCTGTTTTTT. Complete variable domain (other parts from reference TRBV7-3 and TRBJ2-2): GAGVSQTPSNKVTEKGKYVELRCDPISGHTALYWYRQSLGQGPEFLIYFQGTGAADDSGLPNDRFFAVRPEGSVSTLKIQRTERGDSAVYLCASSKGTGELFFGEGSRLTVL.

The chain links TRBV28 to TRBJ2-1, with unresolved D. The germline V and J ends were trimmed by 1 base and 5 bases, with 15 bases remaining between them. Germline CDR1 is MDHEN and CDR2 is SYDVKM. This CDR3 has 16 residues. The CDR3 DNA is TGTGCCAGCAGTTTATCCGGGCTAGGTTATAACAATGAGCAGTTCTTC. Translation: CASSLSGLGYNNEQFF.

This clone occurred a few times. V and J are TRBV27 and TRBJ2-5, with D unclear. The germline gives CDR1 MNHEY, CDR2 SMNVEV (reference sequence). This CDR3 contains 12 residues. Deletions cut 5 bases from V and 5 bases from J, with 9 bases between. The DNA of the CDR3 is TGTGCCAGCAGTACCACTCGGGAGACCCAGTACTTC. As protein: CASSTTRETQYF.

The chain couples TRBV5-4 to TRBJ1-4, with 7 bases lining up with TRBD1. With V trimmed by 4 bases and J by 7 bases, 10 bases remained unmatched. The CDR3 covers 15 residues. Germline V gene data show CDR1 as SGHNT and CDR2 as YYREEE (reference sequence). The CDR3 coding sequence is TGTGCCAGCAGCCAAGTTTCAACAGGGGCTGAAAAACTGTTTTTT. It yields the protein CASSQVSTGAEKLFF.

This clone was detected only once. This chain uses TRBV4-1 with TRBJ2-4; tentatively, D is TRBD2 (5 bases). The CDR3 is 14 amino acids. CDR1 and CDR2 from the germline V gene are MGHRA and YSYEKL. Trimming left V 4 bases short and J 8 bases short, with 15 bases between. For the CDR3, the DNA is TGCGCCAGCAGCCCTGTACTAAAGCGGTACATTCAGTACTTC. Its translation: CASSPVLKRYIQYF.

The chain combines TRBV4-1 with TRBJ1-2; the D gene is possibly TRBD1 (5 bases). This CDR3 contains 17 residues. The V end lost 1 base, the J end lost 8 bases, and 23 bases lay between the germline ends. Germline V lookup: CDR1 MGHRA, CDR2 YSYEKL. The DNA of the CDR3 is TGCGCCAGCAGCCAAGCTCAGGGACTCCTGGCAGTATTCGGCTACACCTTC. Its protein product is CASSQAQGLLAVFGYTF.

The chain links TRBV2 to TRBJ2-1; D unresolved. The CDR3 runs to 12 residues. Germline loops: CDR1 SNHLY, CDR2 FYNNEI. The V and J ends lost 5 bases and 6 bases respectively, with 8 bases between them. The CDR3 nucleotides read TGTGCCAGCAGTATTGACTTCAATGAGCAGTTCTTC. Amino acid sequence: CASSIDFNEQFF.

This chain connects TRBV7-6 to TRBJ1-5; D not certain. CDR1 and CDR2 (germline): SGHVS, FNYEAQ. V gave up 2 bases and J gave up 5 bases, with 13 bases separating them. The CDR3 extends over 15 amino acids. The CDR3: CASSLIAGYDQPQHF. DNA for the CDR3: TGTGCCAGCAGCTTAATAGCGGGGTATGATCAGCCCCAGCATTTT.

In its sample, this clone was seen a few times. The chain is built from TRBV9 and TRBJ2-6, with TRBD1 identical over 8 bases. V shed 8 bases, J shed 0 bases, and the junction held 10 bases outside the gene matches. This CDR3 has 17 amino acids. Germline CDR1 and CDR2: SGDLS and YYNGEE. CDR3: CASKDRAQFSGANVLTF. The CDR3 coding sequence is TGTGCCAGTAAGGACAGGGCTCAGTTCTCTGGGGCCAACGTCCTGACTTTC. Supplemented by reference TRBV9 and TRBJ2-6, the full variable domain reads DSGVTQTPKHLITATGQRVTLRCSPRSGDLSVYWYQQSLDQGLQFLIQYYNGEERAKGNILERFSAQQFPDLHSELNLSSLELGDSALYFCASKDRAQFSGANVLTFGAGSRLTVL.

The V call is TRBV5-6, the J call TRBJ2-7; 7 bases map to TRBD2. The CDR3 totals 15 residues. Germline assignment: CDR1 SGHDT and CDR2 YYEEEE. Trimming took 3 bases from V and 6 from J; bases not matched to a gene: 12. In DNA form, the CDR3 reads TGTGCCAGCAGCTATGCCCCCCGGGACTACGGCGAGCAGTACTTC. Residues: CASSYAPRDYGEQYF.

This clone came up a few times. This rearrangement joins TRBV7-9 to TRBJ2-2; tentative D call: TRBD2 (5 bases). This CDR3 is 15 amino acids long. V shed 3 bases and J shed 7 bases, with 15 bases lying between them. Germline values: CDR1 SEHNR, CDR2 FQNEAQ (reference sequence). The CDR3 is CASSFQRIMDGELFF. CDR3 DNA sequence: TGTGCCAGCAGCTTCCAGCGGATAATGGACGGGGAGCTGTTTTTT.

This clone was seen just once. CDR3 loop: CASRGREGAPTDTQYF. In DNA form, the CDR3 reads TGTGCCAGCAGGGGTAGGGAGGGTGCCCCCACAGATACGCAGTATTTT. The chain joins TRBV5-6 to TRBJ2-3; TRBD2 matches at 7 bases. V trimming: 5 bases; J trimming: 2 bases; junction bases outside the gene matches: 11. The CDR3 is made up of 16 amino acids. Germline V gene sequence: CDR1 SGHDT, CDR2 YYEEEE.

The CDR3, as DNA: TGTGCCAGCAGCTTGTTGGGGACGGGGGGAGATACGCAGTATTTT. Amino acids: CASSLLGTGGDTQYF. The chain is built from TRBV5-6 and TRBJ2-3, with TRBD2 matching 7 bases. V lost 1 base to trimming and J lost 5 bases; unmatched junction nucleotides: 7. This CDR3 has 15 amino acids. CDR1 SGHDT and CDR2 YYEEEE come from the germline V gene. Full variable domain (outside the CDR3, taken from reference TRBV5-6 and TRBJ2-3): DAGVTQSPTHLIKTRGQQVTLRCSPKSGHDTVSWYQQALGQGPQFIFQYYEEEERQRGNFPDRFSGHQFPNYSSELNVNALLLGDSALYLCASSLLGTGGDTQYFGPGTRLTVL.

J is TRBJ2-1 and V is TRBV14, with 7 bases aligning to TRBD2. CDR3 length: 16 residues. V lost 3 bases to trimming and J lost 3 bases; unmatched junction nucleotides: 8. Germline CDR1 SGHDN, CDR2 FVKESK. As DNA, the CDR3 is TGTGCCAGCAGCCACGGACTAGGGGCTTTCTACAATGAGCAGTTCTTC. Amino acids: CASSHGLGAFYNEQFF.

The chain has TRBV4-2 and TRBJ2-1; 9 bases line up with TRBD2. The V gene's germline CDR1 is LGHNA and CDR2 YNFKEQ. The CDR3 is 19 amino acids. V lost 2 bases to trimming and J lost 10 bases; unmatched junction nucleotides: 21. The CDR3 coding sequence is TGTGCCAGCAGCCAACTCTACGCTACGGGGACTAGCAGCGGTCGCGAGCAGTTCTTC. It translates to CASSQLYATGTSSGREQFF.

The V call is TRBV28, the J call TRBJ1-2, with a weak D call TRBD1 (6 bases). This CDR3 spans 14 amino acids. Germline lookup yields CDR1 MDHEN and CDR2 SYDVKM. V shed 2 bases and J shed 7 bases, with 14 bases lying between them. CDR3 protein: CASSLRQGHRGYTF. The CDR3 DNA sequence: TGTGCCAGCAGTTTAAGGCAGGGACATCGTGGCTACACCTTC.